These 22 T cell receptor beta chains originate from one sample sequenced in a study of control samples from healthy donors and cancer patients. TCRdb keeps only in-frame clones here, not all; method: immunoSEQ multiplex PCR. Of around 53,000 clones listed, about 85% are singletons. Sequencing was carried out using PBMCs. Receptors originate from a man in his 60s with head and neck cancer.

V and J are TRBV28 and TRBJ1-4; D might be TRBD1 (6 bases). The CDR3 is made up of 14 amino acids. V lost 6 bases to trimming and J lost 4 bases, with 12 bases between them. Germline CDR1 and CDR2: MDHEN and SYDVKM. This chain's CDR3 is CASSSGQNNEKLFF. The CDR3 DNA reads as TGTGCCAGCAGCTCGGGACAAAATAATGAAAAACTGTTTTTT.

This clone was seen a handful of times. The chain uses TRBV16 and TRBJ1-6; a possible D gene is TRBD1 (5 bases). Germline assignment: CDR1 KGHSY and CDR2 FQNENV. The length of the CDR3 is 15 residues. Trimming cost V 2 bases and J 8 bases, with 13 bases left between them. CDR3 in DNA: TGTGCCAGCAGCCAAGAGACAGTGATGGATTCACCCCTCCACTTT. It specifies CASSQETVMDSPLHF.

This chain links TRBV28 with TRBJ2-7; 13 positions agree with TRBD2. Trimming took 5 bases from V and 7 from J; bases not matched to a gene: 8. The CDR3 runs 15 residues. Germline assignment: CDR1 MDHEN and CDR2 SYDVKM. CDR3 protein: CASSPGLAGVGEQYF. DNA of the CDR3: TGTGCCAGCAGTCCCGGACTAGCGGGAGTGGGTGAGCAGTACTTC.

The V and J genes are TRBV7-3 and TRBJ1-3; a possible D gene is TRBD1 (5 bases). CDR1 and CDR2 from the germline V gene are SGHTA and FQGTGA. The CDR3 has 16 residues. The ends were cut back, 2 bases at V and 0 bases at J, with 11 bases in the middle. The CDR3 region is CASSLSGGNSGNTIYF. As DNA, the CDR3 is TGTGCCAGCAGCTTATCCGGGGGAAACTCTGGAAACACCATATATTTT.

This chain connects TRBV7-6 to TRBJ2-2; possible D gene TRBD2, 5 bases. This CDR3 region has 18 residues. V gave up 1 base and J gave up 0 bases, with 15 bases separating them. CDR1 SGHVS and CDR2 FNYEAQ come from the germline V gene. The CDR3 sequence is CASSLGFGGYTNTGELFF. DNA for the CDR3: TGTGCCAGCAGCTTAGGGTTCGGAGGATATACGAACACCGGGGAGCTGTTTTTT.

This rearrangement joins TRBV2 to TRBJ2-5; no clear D gene. Trimming stripped 2 bases from V and 2 bases from J, with 9 bases between. CDR1 SNHLY and CDR2 FYNNEI come from the germline V gene. The CDR3 is 14 amino acids. The CDR3 bases are TGTGCCAGCAGTGAATCCCCCGGACAAGAGACCCAGTACTTC. This sequence encodes CASSESPGQETQYF.

The genes are TRBV6-5 and TRBJ2-7, with 8 bases lining up with TRBD1. V lost 4 bases, J lost 2 bases, and 10 bases stayed unmatched. CDR3 length equals 16 residues. Germline V gene data show CDR1 as MNHEY and CDR2 as SVGAGI. CDR3: CASSFRTGTGTYEQYF. CDR3 in DNA: TGTGCCAGCAGTTTCCGAACCGGGACAGGTACCTACGAGCAGTACTTC.

The chain couples TRBV14 to TRBJ2-7; 8 bases align to TRBD1. CDR1 is SGHDN and CDR2 is FVKESK in the germline V gene. V trimming: 1 base; J trimming: 0 bases; junction bases outside the gene matches: 2. CDR3 length equals 15 residues. CDR3 DNA: TGTGCCAGCAGCCAAGGAGGGACAGGCTCCTACGAGCAGTACTTC. It translates to CASSQGGTGSYEQYF.

The genes are TRBV7-7 and TRBJ2-3; unclear D gene. V was trimmed by 1 base and J by 2 bases, leaving 7 bases between them. The CDR3 is made up of 14 amino acids. Per germline, CDR1 SSHAT and CDR2 FNYEAQ (reference sequence). The CDR3 reads CASSLGSPTDTQYF. In nucleotides, the CDR3 is TGTGCCAGCAGCTTAGGGTCCCCCACAGATACGCAGTATTTT.

The table lists this clone with a few counts. The chain links TRBV7-3 to TRBJ1-5; D not resolved. V was pared by 4 bases and J by 0 bases, with 16 bases between. Germline V gives CDR1 SGHTA, CDR2 FQGTGA. CDR3 length: 17 residues. The CDR3 sequence is CASSSRTQSDSNQPQHF. In DNA, the CDR3 is TGTGCCAGCAGCTCCAGAACCCAGTCAGATAGCAATCAGCCCCAGCATTTT.

The gene calls are TRBV4-1 and TRBJ2-7; D not certain. V lost 0 bases and J lost 5, with 8 bases in between. There are 13 residues in the CDR3. Germline loops: CDR1 MGHRA, CDR2 YSYEKL. CDR3 amino acids: CASSQDPVNEQYF. The CDR3 DNA is TGCGCCAGCAGCCAAGACCCCGTAAACGAGCAGTACTTC.

The chain uses TRBV19 and TRBJ2-7; 8 bases are a match to TRBD1. This CDR3 is 15 amino acids long. CDR1 LNHDA and CDR2 SQIVND come from the germline V gene (reference sequence). Unmatched junction bases numbered 9, after V lost 4 bases and J lost 4 bases. The CDR3 spells CASSTLTGVWYEQYF. In DNA, the CDR3 is TGTGCCAGTAGTACCCTGACAGGGGTATGGTACGAGCAGTACTTC.

The chain employs TRBV6-1 and TRBJ2-2; 9 bases are shared with TRBD1. V shed 1 base and J 4 bases; nucleotides not matched to a gene: 10. The length of the CDR3 is 18 residues. The V gene's germline CDR1 is MNHNS and CDR2 SASEGT. The CDR3 loop is CASSEEGYRGRSTGELFF. The CDR3 bases are TGTGCCAGCAGTGAAGAAGGGTACAGGGGGCGCAGCACCGGGGAGCTGTTTTTT.

The J gene is TRBJ2-2, the V gene TRBV5-1; TRBD1 might be the D (6 bases). The CDR3 sequence is 16 residues long. Germline CDR1 and CDR2: SGHRS and YFSETQ. The V and J ends lost 1 base and 0 bases respectively, with 10 bases between them. The CDR3 loop reads CASSLLGAANTGELFF. DNA of the CDR3: TGCGCCAGCAGCTTGTTGGGGGCGGCGAACACCGGGGAGCTGTTTTTT.

This clone was seen only once. The CDR3 is CASKADTNTGELFF. CDR3 bases: TGTGCCAGCAAGGCGGACACCAACACCGGGGAGCTGTTTTTT. The genes are TRBV11-3 and TRBJ2-2; D perhaps matches TRBD1 (5 bases). The ends were cut back, 7 bases at V and 2 bases at J, with 11 bases in the middle. This CDR3 has 14 residues. From germline, CDR1 is SGHNT and CDR2 YENEEA.

The chain has TRBV5-1 and TRBJ2-3; TRBD1 agrees at 9 bases. V shed 4 bases and J 5 bases; nucleotides not matched to a gene: 2. The CDR3 sequence is 13 residues long. Germline CDR1 SGHRS, CDR2 YFSETQ. The CDR3 spells CASSGTGLDTQYF. CDR3 coding DNA: TGCGCCAGCAGCGGGACAGGGCTAGATACGCAGTATTTT. Together with reference TRBV5-1 and TRBJ2-3, the CDR3 gives the full variable domain: KAGVTQTPRYLIKTRGQQVTLSCSPISGHRSVSWYQQTPGQGLQFLFEYFSETQRNKGNFPGRFSGRQFSNSRSEMNVSTLELGDSALYLCASSGTGLDTQYFGPGTRLTVL.

The chain combines TRBV7-8 with TRBJ2-5, with 9 bases fitting TRBD1. The CDR3 is 18 residues long. Germline V gene data show CDR1 as SGHVS and CDR2 as FQNEAQ. The trim removed 3 bases at V and 1 base at J, leaving 12 bases unmatched. This chain's CDR3 is CASSLAPTQGAFQETQYF. The CDR3 region has the DNA TGTGCCAGCAGCTTGGCTCCTACACAGGGGGCGTTCCAAGAGACCCAGTACTTC.

This chain uses TRBV19 with TRBJ1-5; D gene unclear. This CDR3 spans 16 amino acids. Trimming took 4 bases from V and 0 from J, leaving 13 bases between them. Germline CDR1 LNHDA, CDR2 SQIVND (reference sequence). The CDR3 DNA sequence: TGTGCCAGTAGTACTTCGACGGAGAATAGCAATCAGCCCCAGCATTTT. It codes for CASSTSTENSNQPQHF.

V and J are TRBV28 and TRBJ2-5; 10 nucleotides line up with TRBD1. From germline, CDR1 is MDHEN and CDR2 SYDVKM. The CDR3 has 14 amino acids. After removal of 5 bases from V and 5 bases from J, the junction contained 5 bases not matched to a gene. The CDR3 DNA follows: TGTGCCAGCAGTCCAATGACAGGGGGCGAGACCCAGTACTTC. This translates into CASSPMTGGETQYF.

This clone was seen a single time. The chain uses TRBV18 and TRBJ2-3, with 10 bases fitting TRBD2. The CDR3 is 15 residues long. Per the germline V gene, CDR1 is KGHSH and CDR2 is LQKENI. With V trimmed by 4 bases and J by 4 bases, 5 bases remained unmatched. In DNA form, the CDR3 reads TGTGCCAGCTCACAGGGACTAGCGCTTCCAGATACGCAGTATTTT. It is translated as CASSQGLALPDTQYF.

This clone is a singleton in its sample. The chain couples TRBV28 to TRBJ1-5; D is undetermined. CDR1 is MDHEN and CDR2 is SYDVKM in the germline V gene. This CDR3 has 16 amino acids. V lost 5 bases to trimming and J lost 4 bases, with 18 bases between them. CDR3 in DNA: TGTGCCAGCAGTCCACCCCCCAGGACGGGTAATCAGCCCCAGCATTTT. Encoded protein: CASSPPPRTGNQPQHF. Together with reference TRBV28 and TRBJ1-5, the CDR3 gives the full variable domain: DVKVTQSSRYLVKRTGEKVFLECVQDMDHENMFWYRQDPGLGLRLIYFSYDVKMKEKGDIPEGYSVSREKKERFSLILESASTNQTSMYLCASSPPPRTGNQPQHFGDGTRLSIL.

The chain employs TRBV24-1 and TRBJ2-5; 8 positions agree with TRBD1. Germline CDR1 KGHDR, CDR2 SFDVKD. With 3 bases clipped from V and 4 bases from J, the junction kept 3 bases outside the gene matches. The CDR3 runs to 14 residues. Here the CDR3 reads CATSDQTGVETQYF. CDR3 in DNA: TGTGCCACCAGTGATCAGACAGGGGTAGAGACCCAGTACTTC.